The TCR beta chain described here comes from a study of T cell repertoires in cytomegalovirus infection. MiXCR was run by TCRdb on the reads, yielding one entry per CDR3 protein. The table has approximately 910,000 distinct CDR3 sequences, approximately 33% seen once. The V end was cut by 6 bases, the J end by 0 bases, with 12 bases between. The CDR3 runs 15 residues. CDR1 and CDR2 from the germline V gene are SEHNR and FQNEAQ (reference sequence). Notes on this clonotype: The target antigen is unknown.

The receptor was isolated from a human donor in good health (CMV status not recorded). Some clones in this sample may be carry-over from other donors' samples. This chain connects TRBV7-9 to TRBJ1-3; D remains unclear. The sample here was cultured CD8+ T cells from PBMCs, taken from culture after CMV antigen stimulation. CDR3 region: CASRQDAFSGNTIYF. DNA for the CDR3: TGTGCCAGCAGGCAAGACGCCTTCTCTGGAAACACCATATATTTT.